This T cell receptor beta chain is drawn from a study of T cell responses to AZD1222 COVID-19 vaccine. Overall study: Pooled together were second doses at about 4 or about 12 weeks.

V lost 6 bases to trimming and J lost 4 bases; unmatched junction nucleotides: 5. This CDR3 has 14 residues. The germline V gene has CDR1 SGHAT and CDR2 FQNNGV. Remarks on this clone: Its antigen is unknown.

Clones were read by immunoSEQ multiplex PCR, and TCRdb kept only the in-frame ones, dropping some. The sample shows approximately 110,000 clones, about 90% of them seen only once. Overall study results and limits: Seropositive status at baseline applied to only a handful of AZD1222 recipients. Females outnumbered males among donors, who were mostly white British; clonal diversity was possibly underestimated. Unmutated regions of variants are reportedly targeted by nearly half of spike-specific TCRs.

The chain carries TRBV11-2 and TRBJ2-7; 11 nucleotides agree with TRBD2. The specimen comprised peripheral blood, sampled on day 0 of AZD1222 vaccination. The TCR was taken from an adult in good health. The CDR3 nucleotides are TGTGCCAGCAGAAAACTAGCGGGGGCTTACGAGCAGTACTTC. This sequence encodes CASRKLAGAYEQYF.